This is a list of T cell receptor beta chains from one sample in a study of T-cell memory formation after mild COVID-19. TCRdb reanalysed the 5' RACE reads using MiXCR and keeps one entry per CDR3 protein. The table has a few hundred thousand distinct CDR3 sequences, about 20% seen once. The source material was PBMCs or a T cell subset sorted from them (not recorded which). These receptors were collected from an adult woman who had mild COVID-19 (a few samples of this study predate the infection). Cell type and time point are not known. Both conserved end residues are trimmed from each CDR3. The size of a clone is reported for some rows only, either as once, few or many, or as a class for expanded clones.

11,few,TRBJ1-1,TRBV12-3/TRBV12-4,ASSLPPANEAF
14,.,TRBJ2-2,TRBV5-6,ASSSVTGVRTGELF
13,few,TRBJ2-5,TRBV5-1,ASSTRTSGQETQY
14,many,TRBJ2-5,TRBV5-6,ASSLALALGQETQY
11,.,TRBJ2-3,TRBV6-5,ASSISGTDTQY
20,.,TRBJ2-1,TRBV5-1,ASSLTRVPVLLAGGLYNEQF
11,.,TRBJ1-5,TRBV30,AWGNRAGQPQH
13,.,TRBJ2-7,TRBV10-3,AISENRLSSYEQY
13,few,TRBJ2-2,TRBV19,ASSSRVGTTGELF
14,few,TRBJ1-5,TRBV7-2,ASSLIWTAGPQPQH
13,.,TRBJ2-1,TRBV6-5,ASSYMGLAADEQF
13,.,TRBJ1-5,TRBV27,ASSPNRLSNQPQH
12,.,TRBJ2-7,TRBV14,ASSQLTGLYEQY
11,.,TRBJ2-5,TRBV27,ASRDHSQETQY
13,.,TRBJ2-5,TRBV7-2,ASSLGGGAKETQY
13,.,TRBJ2-6,TRBV10-3,AISDGRAGANVLT
11,.,TRBJ1-1,TRBV29-1,SARTGANTEAF
15,.,TRBJ2-1,TRBV19,ASSTGRAGSSYNEQF
14,few,TRBJ2-3,TRBV7-9,ASSIQQGPFTDTQY
14,.,TRBJ2-2,TRBV25-1,ASSLPSFGATGELF
15,.,TRBJ1-5,TRBV3-1,ASSPWDSSYSNQPQH
13,.,TRBJ2-7,TRBV7-3,ASSQKEWVSYEQY
14,.,TRBJ1-6,TRBV11-3,ASSPKAGNLYSPLH
12,.,TRBJ2-7,TRBV12-3/TRBV12-4,ASTSLGETYEQY
13,.,TRBJ1-2,TRBV7-9,ASSPIPGTGYGYT
14,.,TRBJ1-2,TRBV29-1,SVSGGRDRGLYGYT
13,.,TRBJ2-1,TRBV7-9,ASRGFGGENNEQF
11,many,TRBJ2-7,TRBV7-2,ASSRGGTYEQY
13,.,TRBJ1-1,TRBV5-1,ASSGGPSTNTEAF
12,.,TRBJ2-5,TRBV30,AWSVSGFQETQY
12,few,TRBJ2-5,TRBV7-9,ASSLTQGLETQY
12,few,TRBJ1-1,TRBV6-5,ASSPAGENTEAF